This record concerns one T cell receptor beta chain sequence. This sample stems from a study of blood T cell repertoires in COVID-19. Study details: The origin of the acute and convalescent COVID-19 samples was the United States, Italy and Spain. T cells, B-cell-depleted T cells, or PBMCs supplied cDNA or gDNA.

In the original workflow: The authors estimated nucleated cell counts from reference gene primer amplification. Libraries were prepared by immunoSEQ multiplex PCR; TCRdb keeps only in-frame clonotypes and omits some of them. The DNA was the basis for D and trimming; V, J and clone size are from that table. Of 100,000 to 130,000 clones detected, approximately 90% appear once; the ten largest clones hold roughly 1.2%. This CDR3 has 14 residues. Trimming removed 2 bases from V and 5 bases from J, with 13 bases in between. Germline CDR1 and CDR2: SGHDN and FVKESK. Material for sequencing was peripheral blood. The chain combines TRBV14 with TRBJ2-7, with D tentatively TRBD1 (6 bases). This receptor was taken from a woman in her 30s with acute or convalescent COVID-19. The CDR3 here is CASSQPTGKHEQYF. The CDR3 bases are TGTGCCAGCAGCCAACCCACAGGGAAGCACGAGCAGTACTTC.